This TCR beta chain is drawn from a study of T-cell memory formation after mild COVID-19. There are 18 residues in the CDR3. Looked up from germline, CDR1 is SGHVS and CDR2 is FNYEAQ. V trimming: 1 base; J trimming: 6 bases; junction bases outside the gene matches: 6. TCRdb recomputed calls from the 5' RACE reads with MiXCR, one row per CDR3 protein. The sample shows about 190,000 distinct CDR3 sequences, around 27% of them seen only once. Sequenced input: PBMCs or a T cell subset sorted from them (not recorded which). This chain joins TRBV7-6 and TRBJ2-1; 16 bases map to TRBD2. This TCR derives from an adult woman who had mild COVID-19 (a few samples of this study predate the infection). Cell type and time point are not known. For the CDR3, the DNA is TGTGCCAGCAGCTTAGTGGGACTAGCGGGAGGGCCGGGCAATGAGCAGTTCTTC. Protein sequence: CASSLVGLAGGPGNEQFF.